This T cell receptor beta chain came from a study of blood T cell repertoires in COVID-19. Whole-study context: The United States, Italy and Spain were the sources of the acute and convalescent COVID-19 samples. The cDNA or gDNA used as material had been derived from T cells, B-cell-depleted T cells, or PBMCs.

After removal of 4 bases from V and 0 bases from J, the junction contained 5 bases not matched to a gene. This CDR3 has 16 amino acids. Germline V lookup: CDR1 KGHSH, CDR2 LQKENI. Original methodology: Reference gene primer amplification gave nucleated cell count estimates. Some clones are missing from TCRdb's copy, which holds only in-frame ones; the method was immunoSEQ multiplex PCR. V and J calls and clone size come straight from that table; D and trimming were deduced from the DNA. The sample includes approximately 240,000 clones, about 85% seen only once; the top ten take about 6.3%. The origin of this receptor is a woman in her sixties or seventies with active or convalescent COVID-19. The sequenced sample was peripheral blood. The V call is TRBV18, the J call TRBJ2-3; 9 bases map to TRBD1. For the CDR3, the DNA is TGTGCCAGCTCACGACGGACAGGGGACAGCACAGATACGCAGTATTTT. It codes for CASSRRTGDSTDTQYF.